This is a list of T cell receptor beta chains from one sample in a study of identical twins. TCRdb ran MiXCR on the 5' RACE reads and lists one entry per CDR3 protein. The sample includes about 690,000 distinct CDR3 sequences, 5.5% to 7.5% of them seen just once. Sample: naive T cells sorted from blood. These TCRs come from a man between 18 and 29 years old in good health. Each CDR3 is given with its conserved first and last residue. A D gene is named only where the DNA matches it firmly. Some rows have no size entry. The others give once, few or many, or a class for an expanded clone.

D,V,size,J,CDR3,DNA
.,TRBV11-2,few,TRBJ2-2,CASSQLKGLTNTGELFF,TGTGCCAGCAGCCAACTAAAGGGACTGACGAACACCGGGGAGCTGTTTTTT
.,TRBV12-3/TRBV12-4,many,TRBJ1-5,CASSLDGSNQPQHF,TGTGCCAGCAGTTTGGACGGAAGCAATCAGCCCCAGCATTTT
TRBD1,TRBV12-3/TRBV12-4,many,TRBJ1-5,CASSSGGRWLQPQHF,TGTGCCAGCAGTTCAGGGGGGAGATGGCTTCAGCCCCAGCATTTT
TRBD1,TRBV20-1,many,TRBJ1-2,CSARRPGQGIYGYTF,TGCAGTGCTAGAAGGCCGGGACAGGGGATTTATGGCTACACCTTC
.,TRBV6-1,few,TRBJ1-1,CASSEVGKNTEAFF,TGTGCCAGCAGTGAAGTTGGCAAGAACACTGAAGCTTTCTTT
TRBD2,TRBV9,many,TRBJ2-3,CASSVLAASTDTQYF,TGTGCCAGCAGCGTACTAGCGGCTAGCACAGATACGCAGTATTTT
.,TRBV20-1,.,TRBJ1-5,CSADSRGFSNQPQHF,TGCAGTGCTGATAGCAGGGGATTTAGCAATCAGCCCCAGCATTTT
TRBD1,TRBV20-1,few,TRBJ1-2,CSARDPGQGARGYTF,TGCAGTGCTAGAGATCCGGGACAGGGGGCGCGAGGCTACACCTTC
.,TRBV12-3/TRBV12-4,few,TRBJ1-2,CASKDINYGYTF,TGTGCCAGCAAGGATATTAACTATGGCTACACCTTC
.,TRBV19,few,TRBJ2-1,CASRDRQLAYNEQFF,TGTGCCAGTAGGGACAGACAGTTAGCCTACAATGAGCAGTTCTTC
TRBD2,TRBV15,.,TRBJ2-1,CATDGRRDNEQFF,TGTGCCACCGACGGGAGGCGGGACAATGAGCAGTTCTTC
.,TRBV7-9,few,TRBJ2-5,CASRGQSRETQYF,TGTGCCAGCAGGGGACAATCACGGGAGACCCAGTACTTC
TRBD2,TRBV11-3,few,TRBJ2-1,CASSYIRAGGLHNEQFF,TGTGCCAGCAGCTACATCCGAGCGGGAGGGCTCCACAATGAGCAGTTCTTC
.,TRBV12-3/TRBV12-4,many,TRBJ1-5,CASSFGVGLPQHF,TGTGCCAGCAGTTTTGGGGTAGGGCTTCCCCAGCATTTT
.,TRBV29-1,.,TRBJ2-7,CSVKKPGLGEYEQYF,TGCAGCGTAAAAAAACCGGGACTTGGAGAATACGAGCAGTACTTC
TRBD2,TRBV12-3/TRBV12-4,few,TRBJ2-1,CASSTWTSGRDEQFF,TGTGCCAGCTCAACCTGGACTAGCGGGAGGGATGAGCAGTTCTTC
.,TRBV6-2/TRBV6-3,many,TRBJ2-1,CASTQALAEQFF,TGTGCCAGCACCCAAGCGTTGGCGGAGCAGTTCTTC
.,TRBV10-2,many,TRBJ2-1,CASRPQWFTYNEQFF,TGCGCCAGCAGGCCCCAGTGGTTTACCTACAATGAGCAGTTCTTC
TRBD1,TRBV5-6,few,TRBJ2-3,CASSVTGGAGTDTQYF,TGTGCCAGCAGCGTTACAGGGGGCGCAGGCACAGATACGCAGTATTTT
.,TRBV6-2/TRBV6-3,many,TRBJ2-1,CASMGGQGYNEQFF,TGTGCCAGCATGGGGGGACAAGGCTACAATGAGCAGTTCTTC